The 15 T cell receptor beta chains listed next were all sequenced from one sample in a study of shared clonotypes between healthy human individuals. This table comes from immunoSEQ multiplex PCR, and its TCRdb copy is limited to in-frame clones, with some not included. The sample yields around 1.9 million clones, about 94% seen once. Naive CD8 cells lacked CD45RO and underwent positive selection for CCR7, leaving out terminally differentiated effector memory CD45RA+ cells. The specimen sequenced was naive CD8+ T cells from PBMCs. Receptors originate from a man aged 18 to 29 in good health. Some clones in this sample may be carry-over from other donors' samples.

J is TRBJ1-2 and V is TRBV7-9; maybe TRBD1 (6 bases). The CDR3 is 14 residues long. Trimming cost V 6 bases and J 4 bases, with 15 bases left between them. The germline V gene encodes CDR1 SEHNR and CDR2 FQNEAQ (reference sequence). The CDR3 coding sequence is TGTGCCAGCAGTTATGACGGACAGAGCTATGGCTACACCTTC. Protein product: CASSYDGQSYGYTF.

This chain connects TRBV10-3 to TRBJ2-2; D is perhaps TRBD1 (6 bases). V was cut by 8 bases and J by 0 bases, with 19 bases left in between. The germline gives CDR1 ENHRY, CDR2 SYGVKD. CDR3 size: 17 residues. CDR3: CAIPQLTRGANTGELFF. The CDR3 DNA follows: TGTGCCATCCCTCAATTAACCAGGGGAGCGAACACCGGGGAGCTGTTTTTT.

CDR3 residues: CASSVADSSPSEQYF. In DNA, the CDR3 is TGTGCCAGCAGCGTAGCTGATTCCAGTCCCAGCGAGCAGTACTTC. The genes are TRBV9 and TRBJ2-7; D unclear. Germline CDR1 SGDLS, CDR2 YYNGEE. V was pared by 0 bases and J by 6 bases, with 16 bases between. The CDR3 contains 15 residues.

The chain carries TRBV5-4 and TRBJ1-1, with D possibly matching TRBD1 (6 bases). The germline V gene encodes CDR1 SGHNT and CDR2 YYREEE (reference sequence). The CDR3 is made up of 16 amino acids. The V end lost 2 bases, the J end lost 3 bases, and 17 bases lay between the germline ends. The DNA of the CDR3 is TGTGCCAGCAGCTTAAGGAGGGAAAGGGGGGACACTGAAGCTTTCTTT. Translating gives CASSLRRERGDTEAFF.

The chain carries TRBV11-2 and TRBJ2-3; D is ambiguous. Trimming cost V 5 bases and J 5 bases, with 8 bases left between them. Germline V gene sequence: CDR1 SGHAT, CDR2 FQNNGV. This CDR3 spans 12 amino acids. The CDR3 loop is CASSDTGDTQYF. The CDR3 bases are TGTGCCAGCAGCGACACCGGAGATACGCAGTATTTT.

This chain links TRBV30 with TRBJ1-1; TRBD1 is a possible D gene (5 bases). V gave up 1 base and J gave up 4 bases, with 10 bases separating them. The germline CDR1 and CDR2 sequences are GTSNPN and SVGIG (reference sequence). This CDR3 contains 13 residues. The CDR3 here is CAWSGGVSTEAFF. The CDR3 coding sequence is TGTGCCTGGAGTGGAGGGGTTTCCACTGAAGCTTTCTTT.

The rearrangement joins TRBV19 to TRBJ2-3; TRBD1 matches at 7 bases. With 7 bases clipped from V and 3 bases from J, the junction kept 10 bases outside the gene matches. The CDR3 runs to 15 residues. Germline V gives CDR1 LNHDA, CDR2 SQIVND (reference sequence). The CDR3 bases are TGTGCCAGTACCCCGTCCGGGACAGTAACAGATACGCAGTATTTT. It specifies CASTPSGTVTDTQYF.

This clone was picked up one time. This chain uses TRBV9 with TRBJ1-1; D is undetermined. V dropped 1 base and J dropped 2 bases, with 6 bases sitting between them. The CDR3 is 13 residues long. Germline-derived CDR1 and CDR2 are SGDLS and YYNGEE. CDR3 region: CASSVYQNTEAFF. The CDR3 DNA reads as TGTGCCAGCAGCGTATACCAAAACACTGAAGCTTTCTTT.

DNA of the CDR3: TGTGCCAGCAGCTTAATGGGCCACCCTGGCAACACTGAAGCTTTCTTT. Protein sequence: CASSLMGHPGNTEAFF. The J gene is TRBJ1-1, the V gene TRBV7-3; D unresolved. Germline assignment: CDR1 SGHTA and CDR2 FQGTGA. There are 16 residues in the CDR3. V lost 1 base, J lost 2 bases, and 14 bases lay in between.

CDR3 in amino acids: CASSQGTIYQPQHF. For the CDR3, the DNA is TGCGCCAGCAGCCAAGGTACAATTTATCAGCCCCAGCATTTT. The chain joins TRBV4-1 to TRBJ1-5; D unclear. The CDR3 spans 14 residues. In germline, CDR1 is MGHRA, CDR2 YSYEKL. V lost 1 base to trimming and J lost 5 bases, with 9 bases between them.

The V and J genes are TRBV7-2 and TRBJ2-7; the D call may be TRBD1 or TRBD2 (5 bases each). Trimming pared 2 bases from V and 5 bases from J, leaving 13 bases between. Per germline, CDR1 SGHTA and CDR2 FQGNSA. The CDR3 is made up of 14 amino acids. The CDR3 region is CASSLIEGSDEQYF. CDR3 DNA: TGTGCCAGCAGCTTAATTGAGGGGTCCGACGAGCAGTACTTC.

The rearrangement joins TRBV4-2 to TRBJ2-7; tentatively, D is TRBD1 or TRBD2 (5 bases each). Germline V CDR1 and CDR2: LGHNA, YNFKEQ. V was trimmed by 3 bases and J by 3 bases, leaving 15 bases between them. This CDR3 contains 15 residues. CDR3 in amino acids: CASSQDFAGNYEQYF. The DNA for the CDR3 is TGTGCCAGCAGCCAGGACTTCGCAGGGAACTACGAGCAGTACTTC.

CDR3 sequence (DNA): TGTGCCAGCAGCTCCCGTTTATCCTACGAGCAGTACTTC. Its translation: CASSSRLSYEQYF. The V call is TRBV5-6, the J call TRBJ2-7; D remains ambiguous. From germline, CDR1 is SGHDT and CDR2 YYEEEE. The CDR3 is 13 residues long. The germline V and J ends were trimmed by 3 bases and 1 base, with 8 bases remaining between them.

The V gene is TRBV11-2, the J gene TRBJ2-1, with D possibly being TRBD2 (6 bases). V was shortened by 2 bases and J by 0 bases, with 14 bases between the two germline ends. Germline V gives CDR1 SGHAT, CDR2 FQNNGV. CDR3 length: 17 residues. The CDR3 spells CASSLNGRQSSYNEQFF. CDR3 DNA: TGTGCCAGCAGCTTAAACGGGAGACAGAGCTCCTACAATGAGCAGTTCTTC. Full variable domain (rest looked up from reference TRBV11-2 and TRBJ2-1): EAGVAQSPRYKIIEKRQSVAFWCNPISGHATLYWYQQILGQGPKLLIQFQNNGVVDDSQLPKDRFSAERLKGVDSTLKIQPAKLEDSAVYLCASSLNGRQSSYNEQFFGPGTRLTVL.

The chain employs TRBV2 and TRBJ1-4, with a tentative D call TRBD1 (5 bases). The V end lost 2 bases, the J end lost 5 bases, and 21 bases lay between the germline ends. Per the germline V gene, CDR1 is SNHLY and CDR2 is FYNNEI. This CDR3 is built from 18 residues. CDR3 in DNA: TGTGCCAGCAGTGAACTTGGGACGCCGTGGGGCTTAAATGAAAAACTGTTTTTT. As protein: CASSELGTPWGLNEKLFF. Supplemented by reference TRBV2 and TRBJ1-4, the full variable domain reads EPEVTQTPSHQVTQMGQEVILRCVPISNHLYFYWYRQILGQKVEFLVSFYNNEISEKSEIFDDQFSVERPDGSNFTLKIRSTKLEDSAMYFCASSELGTPWGLNEKLFFGSGTQLSVL.